What follows is one T cell receptor (beta chain) and its context. The antigen is unknown. The sample comes from a study of blood T cells in healthy people across ages. The study, taken as a whole, reports: CMV infection status of these donors was not known.

Primers used in a second PCR of roughly 7 to 12 cycles were a sample-barcoded 5' primer and a J-beta primer mix. Via MiXCR, TCRdb re-called the 5' RACE reads, giving one row per CDR3 protein. Of about 1.5 million distinct CDR3 sequences listed, 35% to 45% are singletons. V shed 3 bases and J shed 6 bases, with 3 bases lying between them. CDR1 is LNHNV and CDR2 is YYDKDF in the germline V gene (reference sequence). The CDR3 totals 12 residues. This clonotype originated in a woman younger than 30 in good health. V usage is TRBV15 and J usage is TRBJ1-6; D uncertain. Sequencing was done on a sample of blood. In nucleotides, the CDR3 is TGTGCCACCAGCAGTGGTAATTCACCCCTCCACTTT. This sequence encodes CATSSGNSPLHF.